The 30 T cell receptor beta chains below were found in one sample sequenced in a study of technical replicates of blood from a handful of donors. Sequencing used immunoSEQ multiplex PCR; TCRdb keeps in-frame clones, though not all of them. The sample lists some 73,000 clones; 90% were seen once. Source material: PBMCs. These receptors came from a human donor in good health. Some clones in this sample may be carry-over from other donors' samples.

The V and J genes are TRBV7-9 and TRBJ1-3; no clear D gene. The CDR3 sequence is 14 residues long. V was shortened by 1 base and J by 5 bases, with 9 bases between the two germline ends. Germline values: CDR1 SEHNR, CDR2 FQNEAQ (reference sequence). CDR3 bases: TGTGCCAGCAGCTTAGGAGTCACTAGAAACACCATATATTTT. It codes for CASSLGVTRNTIYF.

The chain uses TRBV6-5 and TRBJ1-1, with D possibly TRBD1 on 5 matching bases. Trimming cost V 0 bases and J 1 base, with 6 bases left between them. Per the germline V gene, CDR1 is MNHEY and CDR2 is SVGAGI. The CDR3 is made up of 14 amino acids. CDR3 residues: CASSYSTENTEAFF. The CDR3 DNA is TGTGCCAGCAGTTACTCGACAGAGAACACTGAAGCTTTCTTT.

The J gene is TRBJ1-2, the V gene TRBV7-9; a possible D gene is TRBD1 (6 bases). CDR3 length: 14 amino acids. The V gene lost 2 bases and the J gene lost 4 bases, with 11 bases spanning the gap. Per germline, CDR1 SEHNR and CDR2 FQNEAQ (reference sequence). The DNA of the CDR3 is TGTGCCAGCAGCTTACACAGGGAGGGCTATGGCTACACCTTC. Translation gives CASSLHREGYGYTF.

As DNA, the CDR3 is TGTGCCAGTAGCTCGGTAATCCTCTCCTACAATGAGCAGTTCTTC. Translating it yields CASSSVILSYNEQFF. This chain links TRBV19 with TRBJ2-1; D gene ambiguous. Between the trimmed V and J ends, which lost 6 bases and 0 bases, there was a span of 12 bases. This CDR3 comprises 15 residues. Per the germline V gene, CDR1 is LNHDA and CDR2 is SQIVND (reference sequence).

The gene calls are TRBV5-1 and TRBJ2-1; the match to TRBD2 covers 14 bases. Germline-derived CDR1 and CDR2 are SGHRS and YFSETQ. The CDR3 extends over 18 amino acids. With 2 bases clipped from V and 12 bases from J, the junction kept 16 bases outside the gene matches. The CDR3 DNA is TGCGCCAGCAGCTTCACCCTAAAGACTAGCGGGGGGGCCCTAGGGCAGTTCTTC. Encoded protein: CASSFTLKTSGGALGQFF.

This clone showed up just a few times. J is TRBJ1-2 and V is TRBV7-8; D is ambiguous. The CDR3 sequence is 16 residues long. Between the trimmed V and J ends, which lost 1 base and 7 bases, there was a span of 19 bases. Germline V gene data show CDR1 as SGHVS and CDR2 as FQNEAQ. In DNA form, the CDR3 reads TGTGCCAGCAGCTTAGAACCAGGTGCCTTTGGTTTTGGCTACACCTTC. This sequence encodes CASSLEPGAFGFGYTF.

The CDR3 nucleotides are TGTGCCAGCAGCTCCCAGCGGGGCGTGCAGTATTTT. Protein sequence: CASSSQRGVQYF. The rearrangement joins TRBV27 to TRBJ2-3, with 7 bases identical to TRBD2. V shed 6 bases and J 11 bases; nucleotides not matched to a gene: 8. Per the germline V gene, CDR1 is MNHEY and CDR2 is SMNVEV (reference sequence). CDR3 length equals 12 residues.

This CDR3 is CASSLYVRDSGNTIYF. CDR3 bases: TGTGCCAGCAGCTTATATGTCCGAGACTCTGGAAACACCATATATTTT. The chain has TRBV7-2 and TRBJ1-3, with D unclear. Trimming removed 2 bases from V and 0 bases from J, with 11 bases in between. In germline, CDR1 is SGHTA, CDR2 FQGNSA. The CDR3 loop spans 16 amino acids.

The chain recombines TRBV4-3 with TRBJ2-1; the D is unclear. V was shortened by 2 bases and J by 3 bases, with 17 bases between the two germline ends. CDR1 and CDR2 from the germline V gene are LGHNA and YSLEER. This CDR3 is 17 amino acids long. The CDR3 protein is CASSQSPMASFYNEQFF. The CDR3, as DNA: TGCGCCAGCAGCCAATCCCCGATGGCTAGTTTCTACAATGAGCAGTTCTTC.

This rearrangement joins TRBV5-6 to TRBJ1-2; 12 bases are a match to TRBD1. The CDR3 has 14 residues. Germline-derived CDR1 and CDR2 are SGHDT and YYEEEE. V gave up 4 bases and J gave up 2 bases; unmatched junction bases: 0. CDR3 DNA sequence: TGTGCCAGCAGCGGGACAGGGGGCAACTATGGCTACACCTTC. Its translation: CASSGTGGNYGYTF.

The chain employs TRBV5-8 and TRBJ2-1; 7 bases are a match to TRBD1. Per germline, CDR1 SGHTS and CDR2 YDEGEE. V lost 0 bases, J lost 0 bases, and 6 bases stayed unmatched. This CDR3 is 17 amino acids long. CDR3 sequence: CASSLALGQDSYNEQFF. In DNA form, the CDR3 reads TGTGCCAGCAGCTTGGCCCTCGGACAGGACTCCTACAATGAGCAGTTCTTC.

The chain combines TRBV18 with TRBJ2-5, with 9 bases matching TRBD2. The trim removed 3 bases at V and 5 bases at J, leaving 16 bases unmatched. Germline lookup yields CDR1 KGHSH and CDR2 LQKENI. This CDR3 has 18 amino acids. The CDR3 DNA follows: TGTGCCAGCTCACCGATAACTAGCGGGTCGAGAGGTAGCGAGACCCAGTACTTC. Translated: CASSPITSGSRGSETQYF.

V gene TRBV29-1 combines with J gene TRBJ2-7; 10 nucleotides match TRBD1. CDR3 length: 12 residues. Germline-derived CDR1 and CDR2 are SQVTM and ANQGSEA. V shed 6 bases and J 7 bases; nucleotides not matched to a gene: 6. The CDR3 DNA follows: TGCAGCGTGGGGACAGGGGAGGGGGAGCAGTACTTC. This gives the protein CSVGTGEGEQYF.

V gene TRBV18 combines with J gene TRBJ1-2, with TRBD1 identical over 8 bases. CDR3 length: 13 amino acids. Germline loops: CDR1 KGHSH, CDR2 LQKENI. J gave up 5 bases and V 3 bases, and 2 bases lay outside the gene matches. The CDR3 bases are TGTGCCAGCTCACCGGGACAGGAGTATGGCTACACCTTC. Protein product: CASSPGQEYGYTF.

The CDR3 here is CASSEGRLGNTEAFF. CDR3 in DNA: TGTGCCAGTTCGGAGGGGCGCTTGGGGAACACTGAAGCTTTCTTT. The chain has TRBV28 and TRBJ1-1; D might be TRBD1 (5 bases). The CDR3 covers 15 residues. The germline CDR1 and CDR2 sequences are MDHEN and SYDVKM. V was clipped by 9 bases and J by 1 base, with 18 bases between them.

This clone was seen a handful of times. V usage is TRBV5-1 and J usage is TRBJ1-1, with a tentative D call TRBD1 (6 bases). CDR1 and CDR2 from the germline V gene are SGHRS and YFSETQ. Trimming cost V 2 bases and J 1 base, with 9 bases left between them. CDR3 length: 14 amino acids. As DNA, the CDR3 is TGCGCCAGCAGCTTACAGGGTTGGAACACTGAAGCTTTCTTT. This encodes CASSLQGWNTEAFF.

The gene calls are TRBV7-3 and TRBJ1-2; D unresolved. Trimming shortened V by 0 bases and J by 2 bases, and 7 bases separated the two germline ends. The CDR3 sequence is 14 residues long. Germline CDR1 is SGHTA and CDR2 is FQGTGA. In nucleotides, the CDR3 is TGTGCCAGCAGCTTAACGGCCGGGAACTATGGCTACACCTTC. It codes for CASSLTAGNYGYTF.

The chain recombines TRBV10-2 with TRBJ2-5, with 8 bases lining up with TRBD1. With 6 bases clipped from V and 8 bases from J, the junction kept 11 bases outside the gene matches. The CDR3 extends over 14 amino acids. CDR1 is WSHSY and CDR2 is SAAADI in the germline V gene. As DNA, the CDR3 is TGCGCCAGCAGGGAACGACAGGGGTCTGAAACCCAGTACTTC. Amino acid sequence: CASRERQGSETQYF.

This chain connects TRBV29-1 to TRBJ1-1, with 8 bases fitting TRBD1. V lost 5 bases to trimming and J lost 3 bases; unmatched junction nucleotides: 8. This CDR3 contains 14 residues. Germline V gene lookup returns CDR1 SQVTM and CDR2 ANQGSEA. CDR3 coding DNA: TGCAGCGTTCGGAGGACAGGGACGTACACTGAAGCTTTCTTT. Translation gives CSVRRTGTYTEAFF.

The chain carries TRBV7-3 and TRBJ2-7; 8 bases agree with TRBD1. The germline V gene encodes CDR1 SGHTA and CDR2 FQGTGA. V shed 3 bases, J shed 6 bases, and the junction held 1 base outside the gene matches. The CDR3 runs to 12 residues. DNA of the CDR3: TGTGCCAGCAGCTTCACAGGGGGCGAGCAGTACTTC. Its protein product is CASSFTGGEQYF.

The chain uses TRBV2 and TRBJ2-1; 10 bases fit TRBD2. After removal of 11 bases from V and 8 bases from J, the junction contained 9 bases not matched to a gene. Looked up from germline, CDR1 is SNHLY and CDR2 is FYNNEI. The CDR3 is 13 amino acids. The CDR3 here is CAPTSGFVDEQFF. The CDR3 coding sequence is TGTGCCCCGACTAGCGGGTTTGTCGATGAGCAGTTCTTC.

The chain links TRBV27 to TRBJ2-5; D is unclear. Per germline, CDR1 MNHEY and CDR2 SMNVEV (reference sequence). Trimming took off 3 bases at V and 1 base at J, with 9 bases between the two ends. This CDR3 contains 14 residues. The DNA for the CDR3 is TGTGCCAGCAGTTTTCGGTCTCCCCAAGAGACCCAGTACTTC. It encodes CASSFRSPQETQYF.

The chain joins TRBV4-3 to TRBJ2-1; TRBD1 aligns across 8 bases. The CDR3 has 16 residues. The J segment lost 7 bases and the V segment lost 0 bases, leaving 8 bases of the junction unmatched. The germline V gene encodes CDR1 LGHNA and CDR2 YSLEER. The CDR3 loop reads CASSQDRQGAWNEQFF. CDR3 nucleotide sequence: TGCGCCAGCAGCCAAGATAGGCAGGGGGCATGGAATGAGCAGTTCTTC.

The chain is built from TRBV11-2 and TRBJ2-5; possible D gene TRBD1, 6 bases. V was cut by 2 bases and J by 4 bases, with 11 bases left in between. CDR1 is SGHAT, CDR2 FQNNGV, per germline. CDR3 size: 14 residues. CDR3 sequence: CASSLFTGTETQYF. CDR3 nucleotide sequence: TGTGCCAGCAGCTTATTCACAGGGACAGAGACCCAGTACTTC.

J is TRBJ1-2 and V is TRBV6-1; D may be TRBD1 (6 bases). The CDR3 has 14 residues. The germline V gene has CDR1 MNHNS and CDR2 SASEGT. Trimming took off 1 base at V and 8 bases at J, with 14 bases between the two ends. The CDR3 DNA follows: TGTGCCAGCAGTGAAGACGCCAGGGGCGGAGGCTACACCTTC. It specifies CASSEDARGGGYTF.

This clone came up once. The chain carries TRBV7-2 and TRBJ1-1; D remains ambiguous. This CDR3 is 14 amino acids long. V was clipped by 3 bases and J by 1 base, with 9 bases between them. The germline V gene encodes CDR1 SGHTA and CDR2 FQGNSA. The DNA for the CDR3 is TGTGCCAGCAGCTTCCTCTCCGGGAACACTGAAGCTTTCTTT. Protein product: CASSFLSGNTEAFF.

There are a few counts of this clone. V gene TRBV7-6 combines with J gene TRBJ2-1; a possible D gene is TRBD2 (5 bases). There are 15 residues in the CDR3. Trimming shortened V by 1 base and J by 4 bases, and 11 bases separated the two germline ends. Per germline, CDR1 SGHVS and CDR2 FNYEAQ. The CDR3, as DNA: TGTGCCAGCAGCTTAGAGGCGGGTGGGTACAATGAGCAGTTCTTC. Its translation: CASSLEAGGYNEQFF.

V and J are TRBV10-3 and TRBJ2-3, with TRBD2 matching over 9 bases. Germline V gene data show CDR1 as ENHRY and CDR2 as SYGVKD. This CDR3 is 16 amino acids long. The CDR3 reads CATMGSGRMLTDTQYF. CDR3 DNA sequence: TGTGCGACTATGGGGAGCGGGAGGATGTTAACAGATACGCAGTATTTT.

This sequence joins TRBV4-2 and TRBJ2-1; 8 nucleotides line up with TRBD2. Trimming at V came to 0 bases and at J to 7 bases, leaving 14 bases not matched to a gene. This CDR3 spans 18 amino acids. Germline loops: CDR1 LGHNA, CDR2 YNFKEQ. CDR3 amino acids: CASSQDGLGGGPFNEQFF. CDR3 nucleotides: TGTGCCAGCAGCCAAGACGGGCTAGGCGGGGGGCCGTTTAATGAGCAGTTCTTC.

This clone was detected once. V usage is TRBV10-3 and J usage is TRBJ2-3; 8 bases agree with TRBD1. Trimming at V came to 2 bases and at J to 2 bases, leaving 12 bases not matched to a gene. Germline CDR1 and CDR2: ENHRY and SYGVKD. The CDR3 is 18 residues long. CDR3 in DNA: TGTGCCATCAGTGAGACGCGACAGGGGAAAGCTTACACAGATACGCAGTATTTT. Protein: CAISETRQGKAYTDTQYF.